The 26 T cell receptor beta chains presented below share a single source sample, sequenced in a study of post-analysis software for immune sequencing data. Findings of the study overall: TRBV5-6, TRBV5-1 and TRBV20-1 belonged to a set of a handful of TRBV segments that were more frequent in patients than controls.

Their cognate antigens are unknown. Each TCR beta cDNA library carried unique molecular identifiers. TCRdb processed the PCR reads anew with MiXCR; each CDR3 protein has one entry. Here the sample spans fewer than 850,000 distinct CDR3 sequences, 25% to 30% being singletons. Sequenced sample: blood. Every receptor here comes from a girl aged 10-17 years with multiple sclerosis.

V gene TRBV28 combines with J gene TRBJ2-4; 7 nucleotides agree with TRBD2. This CDR3 region has 15 residues. In germline, CDR1 is MDHEN, CDR2 SYDVKM. J was trimmed by 6 bases and V by 5 bases; bases with no gene match: 10. This CDR3 reads CASSPDPGLVNIQYF. DNA for the CDR3: TGTGCCAGCAGTCCAGACCCCGGACTAGTAAACATTCAGTACTTC.

Only a few counts were recorded for this clonotype. The chain links TRBV3-1 to TRBJ2-5, with 9 bases matching TRBD2. The CDR3 runs to 15 residues. The germline gives CDR1 LGHDT, CDR2 YNNKEL (reference sequence). Trimming at V came to 5 bases and at J to 4 bases, leaving 8 bases not matched to a gene. CDR3 protein: CASSEFGTSRETQYF. CDR3 DNA: TGTGCCAGCAGCGAATTCGGGACTAGCAGAGAGACCCAGTACTTC.

The V and J genes are TRBV20-1 and TRBJ1-2, with 9 nucleotides matching TRBD1. The CDR3 loop spans 13 amino acids. With 6 bases clipped from V and 5 bases from J, the junction kept 7 bases outside the gene matches. The germline gives CDR1 DFQATT, CDR2 SNEGSKA (reference sequence). The DNA of the CDR3 is TGCAGTGCCCCGGACAGGGGCTATTATGGCTACACCTTC. Translating it yields CSAPDRGYYGYTF.

This clonotype was seen a handful of times. V gene TRBV2 combines with J gene TRBJ1-2; D might be TRBD1 (6 bases). The length of the CDR3 is 13 residues. Germline V lookup: CDR1 SNHLY, CDR2 FYNNEI. Trimming took 3 bases from V and 6 from J, leaving 11 bases between them. The CDR3 DNA sequence: TGTGCCAGCAGTGAGGAGGGACAACATGGCTACACCTTC. Translated: CASSEEGQHGYTF.

The rearrangement joins TRBV29-1 to TRBJ1-1; tentative D call: TRBD1 (5 bases). The CDR3 runs 13 residues. The germline gives CDR1 SQVTM, CDR2 ANQGSEA. Trimming removed 7 bases at V and 2 bases at J, with 14 bases between. CDR3 sequence reads: CSAKVGGNTEAFF. The CDR3 DNA reads as TGCAGCGCCAAGGTTGGGGGAAACACTGAAGCTTTCTTT.

The chain combines TRBV7-9 with TRBJ2-3; 10 bases align to TRBD2. With 5 bases clipped from V and 4 bases from J, the junction kept 21 bases outside the gene matches. Germline values: CDR1 SEHNR, CDR2 FQNEAQ (reference sequence). The CDR3 consists of 20 residues. In DNA form, the CDR3 reads TGTGCCAGCAGCCCCTCGAAGCGGGGGGGCCGTCTGCTCTCGCCAGATACGCAGTATTTT. This translates into CASSPSKRGGRLLSPDTQYF.

The V call is TRBV2, the J call TRBJ2-3; no definite D call. V lost 3 bases and J lost 2, with 12 bases in between. Germline CDR1 is SNHLY and CDR2 is FYNNEI. The CDR3 sequence is 15 residues long. CDR3 amino acids: CASSEVGRYTDTQYF. The CDR3 nucleotides read TGTGCCAGCAGTGAGGTGGGCCGTTACACAGATACGCAGTATTTT.

This chain connects TRBV19 to TRBJ2-1; D unclear. This CDR3 is built from 13 residues. CDR1 and CDR2 from the germline V gene are LNHDA and SQIVND (reference sequence). V lost 8 bases and J lost 6, with 14 bases in between. The CDR3 nucleotides are TGTGCCAGTCAAGCGCCTGGGTTCAATGAGCAGTTCTTC. As protein: CASQAPGFNEQFF.

This chain joins TRBV18 and TRBJ2-1; D is perhaps TRBD2 (5 bases). The length of the CDR3 is 13 residues. In germline, CDR1 is KGHSH, CDR2 LQKENI. V lost 7 bases to trimming and J lost 4 bases, with 11 bases between them. The chain's CDR3 is CASLIGLYNEQFF. The CDR3 DNA is TGTGCCAGCTTAATAGGACTTTACAATGAGCAGTTCTTC.

This clonotype was seen only once. This chain joins TRBV5-1 and TRBJ2-5; 9 nucleotides align to TRBD1. With V trimmed by 6 bases and J by 5 bases, 8 bases remained unmatched. The CDR3 is 14 amino acids. Germline V gene sequence: CDR1 SGHRS, CDR2 YFSETQ. CDR3 sequence: CASKNPGTGETQYF. CDR3 in DNA: TGCGCCAGCAAAAATCCTGGGACAGGGGAGACCCAGTACTTC.

This chain connects TRBV4-3 to TRBJ1-1, with D hard to call. The CDR3 loop spans 15 amino acids. Germline V gene sequence: CDR1 LGHNA, CDR2 YSLEER. Trimming cost V 0 bases and J 0 bases, with 8 bases left between them. CDR3 region: CASSQDRRMNTEAFF. The CDR3 nucleotides read TGCGCCAGCAGCCAAGATAGGAGGATGAACACTGAAGCTTTCTTT.

This clonotype was observed many times. The chain is built from TRBV20-1 and TRBJ2-7, with TRBD1 identical over 9 bases. CDR1 and CDR2 (germline): DFQATT, SNEGSKA (reference sequence). V lost 6 bases, J lost 7 bases, and 13 bases stayed unmatched. This CDR3 is 14 amino acids long. The CDR3 DNA sequence: TGCAGTGCGCCGAACTTACAGGGGGCGGAGGAGCAGTACTTC. Protein: CSAPNLQGAEEQYF.

The chain employs TRBV28 and TRBJ2-4; a weak D match, TRBD2 (5 bases). The CDR3 loop spans 13 amino acids. Germline V gene data show CDR1 as MDHEN and CDR2 as SYDVKM. Deletions cut 1 base from V and 8 bases from J, with 9 bases between. The CDR3 region has the DNA TGTGCCAGCAGTTTATCTAGCAACCACATTCAGTACTTC. As protein: CASSLSSNHIQYF.

This chain links TRBV6-1 with TRBJ2-1; TRBD2 aligns across 8 bases. The CDR3 contains 14 residues. V gave up 6 bases and J gave up 7 bases; unmatched junction bases: 8. The V gene's germline CDR1 is MNHNS and CDR2 SASEGT. The CDR3 nucleotides read TGTGCCAGCAGGAAGGGACTAGAAGAGAATGAGCAGTTCTTC. This codes for CASRKGLEENEQFF.

This clonotype was seen only a few times. V gene TRBV20-1 combines with J gene TRBJ2-1, with TRBD2 matching over 12 bases. The CDR3 runs to 18 residues. Looked up from germline, CDR1 is DFQATT and CDR2 is SNEGSKA (reference sequence). Unmatched junction bases numbered 12, after V lost 6 bases and J lost 0 bases. CDR3 residues: CSAQGLAGRRSSYNEQFF. The CDR3 DNA sequence: TGCAGTGCCCAAGGACTAGCGGGGCGAAGGAGCTCCTACAATGAGCAGTTCTTC.

In regard to this clonotype: This sequence may be a read error, since a much larger clone differs from it by one base. The genes are TRBV7-9 and TRBJ2-4, with 8 positions matching TRBD1. The J call may be wrong; the DNA end is better matched by TRBJ2-7. CDR1 and CDR2 from the germline V gene are SEHNR and FQNEAQ (reference sequence). The CDR3 sequence is 14 residues long. The CDR3 nucleotides are TGTGCCAACAGCCCCCGAGGACAGGGCTACGAGCAGTACTTC. It specifies CANSPRGQGYEQYF.

The sample holds a few counts of this clonotype. This chain uses TRBV5-6 with TRBJ2-5; the D call may be TRBD1 or TRBD2 (5 bases each). The CDR3 covers 15 residues. Per the germline V gene, CDR1 is SGHDT and CDR2 is YYEEEE. Trimming left V 4 bases short and J 10 bases short, with 23 bases between. In nucleotides, the CDR3 is TGTGCCAGCAGCCTGGTGGGACCCCGAGTTGGGGACCAGTACTTC. Translating gives CASSLVGPRVGDQYF. Using reference TRBV5-6 and TRBJ2-5 for the parts outside the CDR3, the full variable domain is DAGVTQSPTHLIKTRGQQVTLRCSPKSGHDTVSWYQQALGQGPQFIFQYYEEEERQRGNFPDRFSGHQFPNYSSELNVNALLLGDSALYLCASSLVGPRVGDQYFGPGTRLLVL.

This clonotype was counted a few times. The chain combines TRBV3-1 with TRBJ1-6; D remains ambiguous. CDR3 length: 16 residues. V lost 4 bases, J lost 2 bases, and 12 bases lay in between. Germline lookup yields CDR1 LGHDT and CDR2 YNNKEL (reference sequence). The CDR3 coding sequence is TGTGCCAGCAGCCCGCGGGCAAGGGCCTATAATTCACCCCTCCACTTT. Residues: CASSPRARAYNSPLHF.

This clonotype was seen only a few times. In DNA form, the CDR3 reads TGTGCCACCGAACTAGCGGGGGGGTACAATGAGCAGTTCTTC. Its protein product is CATELAGGYNEQFF. The V call is TRBV10-3, the J call TRBJ2-1, with 13 bases identical to TRBD2. This CDR3 spans 14 amino acids. V was pared by 10 bases and J by 4 bases, with 4 bases of the junction left unmatched. The germline V gene encodes CDR1 ENHRY and CDR2 SYGVKD.

The chain links TRBV20-1 to TRBJ1-5; possible D gene TRBD1, 6 bases. The CDR3 sequence is 15 residues long. The germline CDR1 and CDR2 sequences are DFQATT and SNEGSKA (reference sequence). The V and J ends lost 3 bases and 4 bases respectively, with 16 bases between them. This CDR3 reads CSARATGLPNQPQHF. The CDR3 DNA is TGCAGTGCTAGGGCCACAGGGCTTCCTAATCAGCCCCAGCATTTT.

The chain couples TRBV3-1 to TRBJ2-7; the match to TRBD2 covers 8 bases. The CDR3 loop spans 15 amino acids. Trimming cost V 4 bases and J 4 bases; bases outside gene matches: 9. CDR1 and CDR2 from the germline V gene are LGHDT and YNNKEL (reference sequence). The CDR3 nucleotides read TGTGCCAGCAGCCCTCAGGGAGCGGGAGTTTACGAGCAGTACTTC. This translates into CASSPQGAGVYEQYF.

This clonotype was counted a single time. The genes are TRBV4-1 and TRBJ1-2, with D tentatively TRBD1 (5 bases). CDR1 is MGHRA and CDR2 is YSYEKL in the germline V gene. The CDR3 has 17 amino acids. Between the trimmed V and J ends, which lost 0 bases and 4 bases, there was a span of 18 bases. For the CDR3, the DNA is TGCGCCAGCAGCCAAGATTCCCAGGGTGGCATTGGCTATGGCTACACCTTC. Its translation: CASSQDSQGGIGYGYTF.

In the case of this clonotype: The junction shows a germline mismatch at one end, possibly a read error. The rearrangement uses TRBV11-2 and TRBJ2-7, with TRBD2 identical over 8 bases. The last part of the DNA fits TRBJ2-5 better; the J call may be wrong. Germline-derived CDR1 and CDR2 are SGHAT and FQNNGV. CDR3 size: 17 residues. The CDR3 DNA sequence: TGTGCTAGCAGCTTAGGCCTAGCGGGCGGCATATCAGAGACCCAGTACTTC. Its translation: CASSLGLAGGISETQYF.

The gene calls are TRBV29-1 and TRBJ2-5; D perhaps matches TRBD1 (5 bases). The V gene lost 6 bases and the J gene lost 7 bases, with 24 bases spanning the gap. CDR1 and CDR2 from the germline V gene are SQVTM and ANQGSEA. The CDR3 totals 15 residues. This CDR3 is CSVRTSQGRMGTQYF. In DNA form, the CDR3 reads TGCAGCGTACGAACCTCCCAGGGCCGGATGGGGACCCAGTACTTC.

The table lists this clonotype with a few counts. The chain couples TRBV7-6 to TRBJ2-3; weak D call: TRBD1 (5 bases). Germline V gene data show CDR1 as SGHVS and CDR2 as FNYEAQ. V was cut by 1 base and J by 0 bases, with 11 bases left in between. There are 16 residues in the CDR3. CDR3 DNA sequence: TGTGCCAGCAGCTTAGGCACGCCAGGGAGCACAGATACGCAGTATTTT. This sequence encodes CASSLGTPGSTDTQYF.

The rearrangement joins TRBV20-1 to TRBJ2-1, with a tentative D call TRBD2 (5 bases). This CDR3 spans 16 amino acids. Trimming pared 0 bases from V and 8 bases from J, leaving 20 bases between. The germline gives CDR1 DFQATT, CDR2 SNEGSKA (reference sequence). CDR3 loop: CSARDRVTARVDEQFF. Written as DNA, the CDR3 is TGCAGTGCTAGAGATCGGGTAACGGCGAGGGTCGATGAGCAGTTCTTC.